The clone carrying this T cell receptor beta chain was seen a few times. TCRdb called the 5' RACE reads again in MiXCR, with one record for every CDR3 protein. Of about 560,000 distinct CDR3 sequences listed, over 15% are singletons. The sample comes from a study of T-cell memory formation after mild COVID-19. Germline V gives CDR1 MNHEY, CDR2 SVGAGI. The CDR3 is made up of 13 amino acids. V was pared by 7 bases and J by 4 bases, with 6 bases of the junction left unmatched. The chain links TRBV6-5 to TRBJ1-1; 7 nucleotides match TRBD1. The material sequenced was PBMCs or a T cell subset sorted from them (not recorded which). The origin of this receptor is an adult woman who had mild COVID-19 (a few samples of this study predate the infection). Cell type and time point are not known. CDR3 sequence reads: CASTYSGGTEAFF. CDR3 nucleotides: TGTGCCAGCACCTACTCAGGGGGCACTGAAGCTTTCTTT.